The entry that follows covers one T cell receptor beta chain sequence. This entry is derived from a study of T cells after yellow fever vaccination. TCRdb itself ran the 5' RACE reads through MiXCR, one entry per CDR3 protein. In the table there are hundreds of thousands of distinct CDR3 sequences, roughly an eighth of which are singletons. CDR3 size: 13 residues. The chain combines TRBV21-1 with TRBJ2-3. TRBV21-1 is a recognized pseudogene. The clonotype comes from a man in his thirties or forties who received the YFV17D yellow fever vaccine. The starting material was PBMCs, obtained on the day of the yellow fever booster vaccination. The CDR3 protein is CASRGASTDTQYF. As DNA, the CDR3 is TGTGCCAGCAGGGGGGCTAGCACAGATACGCAGTATTTT.